This record concerns one TCR beta chain sequence. As yet, its antigen is unknown. Deletions cut 4 bases from V and 1 base from J, with 18 bases between. This CDR3 spans 16 amino acids. Germline V gene lookup returns CDR1 SGDLS and CDR2 YYNGEE. This sample was taken from a study of graft-versus-host responses after intestinal transplantation. Study-level background: Isolated intestinal, liver-intestinal, or multivisceral transplants were what recipients had. Study-wide results and caveats: High graft-versus-host to host-versus-graft clonal ratios were found in allografts of patients who had graft-donor T cell macrochimerism. Ileal or blood samples showed some GvH clones first, and such clones were also found in recipient marrow. The highest levels of circulating GvH clones went along with early declines in HvG clones after transplant.

Measured with immunoSEQ multiplex PCR; TCRdb has only the in-frame clones, and not every one. Altogether about 100,000 clones are present, 75% to 95% being singletons, with the ten largest covering around 5.8%. The source material was unstimulated CD8+ T cells sorted from spleen or lymph node cells, sampled before intestinal transplant. The source is a human donor who received an intestinal transplant. The chain uses TRBV9 and TRBJ2-7; TRBD2 might be the D (5 bases). The CDR3: CASSSSPTRESYEQYF. The CDR3 region has the DNA TGTGCCAGCAGCTCCAGTCCTACACGGGAATCCTACGAGCAGTACTTC.